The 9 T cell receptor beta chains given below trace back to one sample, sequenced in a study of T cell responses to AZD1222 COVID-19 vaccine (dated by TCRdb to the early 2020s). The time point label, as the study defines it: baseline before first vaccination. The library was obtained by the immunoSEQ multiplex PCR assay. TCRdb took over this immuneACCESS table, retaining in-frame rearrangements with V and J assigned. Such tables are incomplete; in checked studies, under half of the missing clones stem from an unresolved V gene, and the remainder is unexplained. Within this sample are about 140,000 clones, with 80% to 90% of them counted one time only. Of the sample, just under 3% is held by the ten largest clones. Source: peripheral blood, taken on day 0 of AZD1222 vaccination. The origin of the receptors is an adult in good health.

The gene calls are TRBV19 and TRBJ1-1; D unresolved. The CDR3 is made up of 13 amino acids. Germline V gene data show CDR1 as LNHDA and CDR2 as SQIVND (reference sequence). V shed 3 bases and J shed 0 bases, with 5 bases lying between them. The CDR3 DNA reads TGTGCCAGTAGTATGAGTGTGAACACTGAAGCTTTCTTT. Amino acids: CASSMSVNTEAFF.

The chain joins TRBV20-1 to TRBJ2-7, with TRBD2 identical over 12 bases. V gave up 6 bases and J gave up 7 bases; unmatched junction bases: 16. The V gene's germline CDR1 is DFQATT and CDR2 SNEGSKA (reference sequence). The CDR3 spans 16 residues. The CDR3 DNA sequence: TGCAGTGCCAGTAGTGGCCTAGCGGGGGGGCGTAGAGAGCAGTACTTC. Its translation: CSASSGLAGGRREQYF.

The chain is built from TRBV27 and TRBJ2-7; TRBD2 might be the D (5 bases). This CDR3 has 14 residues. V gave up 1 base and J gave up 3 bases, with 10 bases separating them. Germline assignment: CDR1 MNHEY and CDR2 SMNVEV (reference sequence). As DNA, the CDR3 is TGTGCCAGCAGTTTATTTGTGGGAGACTACGAGCAGTACTTC. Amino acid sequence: CASSLFVGDYEQYF.

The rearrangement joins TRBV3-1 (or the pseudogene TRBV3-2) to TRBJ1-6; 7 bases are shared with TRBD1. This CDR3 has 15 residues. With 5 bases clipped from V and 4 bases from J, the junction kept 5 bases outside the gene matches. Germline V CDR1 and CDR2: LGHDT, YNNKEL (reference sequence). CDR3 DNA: TGTGCCAGCAGCGGTTTGGGACAGTATAATTCACCCCTCCACTTT. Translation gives CASSGLGQYNSPLHF.

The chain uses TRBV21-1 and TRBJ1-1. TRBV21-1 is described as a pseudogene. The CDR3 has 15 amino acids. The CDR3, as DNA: TGTGCCAGCAGCAAAAGGAAGGGCCGGGACACTGAAGCTTTCTTT. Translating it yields CASSKRKGRDTEAFF.

The CDR3 is CASSTGEMRGYTF. The CDR3 nucleotides are TGTGCCAGTAGTACAGGGGAGATGCGTGGCTACACCTTC. This sequence joins TRBV19 and TRBJ1-2; D may be TRBD1 (6 bases). The CDR3 sequence is 13 residues long. Trimming shortened V by 4 bases and J by 7 bases, and 13 bases separated the two germline ends. Germline assignment: CDR1 LNHDA and CDR2 SQIVND (reference sequence).

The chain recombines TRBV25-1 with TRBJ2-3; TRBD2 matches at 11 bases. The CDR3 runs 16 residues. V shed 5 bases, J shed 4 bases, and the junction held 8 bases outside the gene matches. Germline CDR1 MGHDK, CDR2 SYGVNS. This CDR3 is CASSPIAGGPSDTQYF. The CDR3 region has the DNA TGTGCCAGCAGTCCCATAGCGGGAGGGCCTTCAGATACGCAGTATTTT. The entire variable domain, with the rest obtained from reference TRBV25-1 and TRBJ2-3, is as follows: EADIYQTPRYLVIGTGKKITLECSQTMGHDKMYWYQQDPGMELHLIHYSYGVNSTEKGDLSSESTVSRIRTEHFPLTLESARPSHTSQYLCASSPIAGGPSDTQYFGPGTRLTVL.

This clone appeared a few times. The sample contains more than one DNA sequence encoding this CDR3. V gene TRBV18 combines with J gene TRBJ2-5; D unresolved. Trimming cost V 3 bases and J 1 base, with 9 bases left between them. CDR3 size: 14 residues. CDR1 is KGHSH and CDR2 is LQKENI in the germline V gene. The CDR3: CASSPSHSQETQYF. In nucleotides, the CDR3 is TGTGCCAGCTCACCCAGCCATAGCCAAGAGACCCAGTACTTC.

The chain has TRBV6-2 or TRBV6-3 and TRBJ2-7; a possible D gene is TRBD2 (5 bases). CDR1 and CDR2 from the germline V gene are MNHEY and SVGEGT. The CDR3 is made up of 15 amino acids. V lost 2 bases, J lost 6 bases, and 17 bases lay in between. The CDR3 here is CASSYVSGAKGEQYF. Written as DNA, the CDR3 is TGTGCCAGCAGTTACGTAAGCGGCGCGAAGGGCGAGCAGTACTTC.